This T cell receptor (beta chain) was identified in a study of shared clonotypes between healthy human individuals. TCRdb's copy holds only in-frame clones and misses some; the assay was immunoSEQ multiplex PCR. The top ten clones hold roughly 0.39% of a sample with approximately 2.5 million clones, 90% to 95% of them seen once. Trimming stripped 5 bases from V and 4 bases from J, with 9 bases between. The CDR3 consists of 12 residues. Germline values: CDR1 SQVTM, CDR2 ANQGSEA. This receptor was taken from a man between 18 and 29 years old in good health. Some clones in this sample may be carry-over from other donors' samples. The specimen sequenced was naive CD4+ T cells from PBMCs. Subset noted: CD45RA+ positively selected. The chain carries TRBV29-1 and TRBJ2-1; TRBD1 is a possible D gene (6 bases). CDR3 in DNA: TGCAGCGTTTTTAGGGGGTACAATGAGCAGTTCTTC. Its protein is CSVFRGYNEQFF.